This TCR beta chain is drawn from a study of identical twins. Findings and limits, study-wide: Abundant beta clonotypes from cord blood had fewer insertions, unlike memory repertoires, which showed none. Zero-insertion findings could be partly confounded by invariant cells (MAIT and iNKT cells).

This clonotype occurred many times. Antigen: not known. This CDR3 region has 13 residues. Germline CDR1 reads MNHEY; CDR2 reads SMNVEV (reference sequence). Trimming pared 7 bases from V and 0 bases from J, leaving 10 bases between. With template switching, a universal primer site was added, and the cDNA carried unique molecular identifiers. Each CDR3 protein is one row after TCRdb ran MiXCR on the 5' RACE reads. The table includes more than 650,000 distinct CDR3 sequences, around 6% detected once. The sample comprised naive T cells sorted from blood. This clonotype was sampled from a man aged 18-30 years in good health. This sequence joins TRBV27 and TRBJ2-7; no clear D. This CDR3 reads CASTFSVSYEQYF. As DNA, the CDR3 is TGTGCCAGCACGTTCAGTGTCTCCTACGAGCAGTACTTC.